The 10 T cell receptor beta chains reported below all come from one sample, sequenced in a study of identical twins. TCRdb recomputed calls from the 5' RACE reads with MiXCR, one row per CDR3 protein. The table shows under 300,000 distinct CDR3 sequences, with around 15% occurring only once. Sequencing used memory (CD45RO+) T cells sorted from blood. The receptors were gathered from a woman younger than 35 in good health.

This clonotype was recorded many times. The gene calls are TRBV20-1 and TRBJ2-7; 12 nucleotides align to TRBD2. Germline CDR1 DFQATT, CDR2 SNEGSKA (reference sequence). CDR3 length: 15 residues. V trimming: 4 bases; J trimming: 6 bases; junction bases outside the gene matches: 10. The CDR3 DNA sequence: TGCAGTGCTACCCGAGGACTAGCGGGACCCTCCGAGCAGTACTTC. It specifies CSATRGLAGPSEQYF.

The V gene is TRBV3-1, the J gene TRBJ2-5; no clear D. CDR3 size: 12 residues. Germline assignment: CDR1 LGHDT and CDR2 YNNKEL (reference sequence). The V gene lost 1 base and the J gene lost 6 bases, with 6 bases spanning the gap. CDR3 sequence (DNA): TGTGCCAGCAGCCAAGTCTTGAAGACCCAGTACTTC. Its protein product is CASSQVLKTQYF.

The gene calls are TRBV20-1 and TRBJ2-7; D is perhaps TRBD2 (6 bases). Germline V gene sequence: CDR1 DFQATT, CDR2 SNEGSKA (reference sequence). This CDR3 has 14 residues. V dropped 1 base and J dropped 1 base, with 11 bases sitting between them. The CDR3: CSARVGGPSYEQYF. CDR3 bases: TGCAGTGCTAGAGTAGGAGGGCCATCCTACGAGCAGTACTTC.

This chain links TRBV20-1 with TRBJ2-1; 12 bases are a match to TRBD2. The CDR3 extends over 16 amino acids. J gave up 9 bases and V 3 bases, and 12 bases lay outside the gene matches. Germline CDR1 and CDR2: DFQATT and SNEGSKA (reference sequence). DNA of the CDR3: TGCAGTGCTAGCGGCGCTAGCGGGAGGGGCTTTAGTGAGCAGTTCTTC. Its protein is CSASGASGRGFSEQFF.

This clonotype was counted a few times. The chain recombines TRBV7-9 with TRBJ2-1; D is ambiguous. V was shortened by 3 bases and J by 10 bases, with 16 bases between the two germline ends. The CDR3 has 14 residues. Germline loops: CDR1 SEHNR, CDR2 FQNEAQ (reference sequence). The CDR3 coding sequence is TGTGCCAGCAGCTTGTCCTGGCCGGGTGAGGAGCAGTTCTTC. Protein: CASSLSWPGEEQFF.

This clonotype was seen more than once but under ten times. V is TRBV18 and J is TRBJ2-7; D call uncertain. The CDR3 contains 14 residues. CDR1 is KGHSH, CDR2 LQKENI, per germline. V shed 3 bases and J shed 0 bases, with 9 bases lying between them. The CDR3 reads CASSPTDVSYEQYF. CDR3 bases: TGTGCCAGCTCACCGACGGACGTCTCCTACGAGCAGTACTTC.

This clonotype was seen only a few times. The J gene is TRBJ2-7, the V gene TRBV21-1; the table's D call TRBD1 went unverified against the DNA. TRBV21-1 is described as a pseudogene. The CDR3 sequence is 13 residues long. In DNA, the CDR3 is TGTGCCAGCAGGGGACAGAGAACCTACGAGCAGTACTTC. Protein product: CASRGQRTYEQYF.

The J gene is TRBJ2-7, the V gene TRBV12-3 or TRBV12-4, with unresolved D. The CDR3 loop spans 12 amino acids. Trimming cost V 4 bases and J 3 bases, with 7 bases left between them. CDR3 DNA sequence: TGTGCCAGCAGTTCAAGAGACTACGAGCAGTACTTC. This codes for CASSSRDYEQYF.

This clonotype was observed many times. The CDR3 reads CASSLSLAGTDTQYF. The CDR3 DNA reads as TGTGCCAGCAGCTTAAGCCTAGCGGGGACAGATACGCAGTATTTT. The rearrangement joins TRBV7-2 to TRBJ2-3; 9 nucleotides match TRBD2. V was clipped by 2 bases and J by 3 bases; unmatched bases: 3. There are 15 residues in the CDR3. CDR1 is SGHTA and CDR2 is FQGNSA in the germline V gene.

This clonotype showed up just a few times. This rearrangement joins TRBV12-3 or TRBV12-4 to TRBJ2-2, with D unresolved. With 3 bases removed from V and 3 bases from J, the gap between germline ends came to 2 bases. This CDR3 is built from 12 residues. CDR3 sequence: CASSLDTGELFF. Written as DNA, the CDR3 is TGTGCCAGCAGTTTGGACACCGGGGAGCTGTTTTTT.